This T cell receptor beta chain is drawn from a study of blood T cell repertoires in COVID-19. Germline loops: CDR1 SGDLS, CDR2 YYNGEE. This CDR3 comprises 16 residues. V was trimmed by 6 bases and J by 0 bases, leaving 15 bases between them. Original handling: Amplification with reference gene primers provided the estimates of nucleated cell counts. The assay was immunoSEQ multiplex PCR, and TCRdb's table has in-frame clones only and misses some. Clonal size and the V and J genes are those of that table, whereas D and trimming came from the DNA. The sample lists more than 110,000 clones, roughly 89% occurring once.

The receptor comes from a woman aged 40 to 49 with acute or convalescent COVID-19. The specimen was peripheral blood. The chain employs TRBV9 and TRBJ1-4; D is undetermined. CDR3: CASTSVVRATNEKLFF. The DNA for the CDR3 is TGTGCCAGCACCAGCGTAGTTAGAGCAACTAATGAAAAACTGTTTTTT.